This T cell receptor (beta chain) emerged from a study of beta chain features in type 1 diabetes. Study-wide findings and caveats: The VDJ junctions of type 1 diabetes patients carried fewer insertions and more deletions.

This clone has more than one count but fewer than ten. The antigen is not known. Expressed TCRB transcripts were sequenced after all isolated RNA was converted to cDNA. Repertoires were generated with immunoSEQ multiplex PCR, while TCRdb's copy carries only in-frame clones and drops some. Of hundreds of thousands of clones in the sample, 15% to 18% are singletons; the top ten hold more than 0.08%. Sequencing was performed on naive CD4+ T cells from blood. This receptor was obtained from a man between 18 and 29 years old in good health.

As DNA, the CDR3 is TGTGCCAGCAGTCCACCCAGGGGGCGCGCTGAGACCCAGTACTTC. Its protein is CASSPPRGRAETQYF. This chain uses TRBV6-1 with TRBJ2-5; TRBD1 matches 8 bases. Germline CDR1 and CDR2: MNHNS and SASEGT. There are 15 residues in the CDR3. The J segment lost 5 bases and the V segment lost 5 bases, leaving 10 bases of the junction unmatched.